This TCR beta chain derives from a study of T cell responses to AZD1222 COVID-19 vaccine. Notes on the study in general: Spike-specific TCR repertoires showed rising breadth and depth after two AZD1222 doses. It should be noted that donors were predominantly white British and more often female, and clonal diversity was possibly underestimated. As reported, nearly half of all spike-specific TCRs target variant regions that are unmutated.

A word on this clone: The antigen remains unidentified.

The method was immunoSEQ multiplex PCR; TCRdb's version includes in-frame clones alone and lacks a portion of them. The sample consists of 100,000 to 150,000 clones, more than 80% of them appearing once. The CDR3 totals 12 residues. With 7 bases removed from V and 5 bases from J, the gap between germline ends came to 11 bases. Germline loops: CDR1 SNHLY, CDR2 FYNNEI. Sequences were derived from peripheral blood, sampled 28 days after the second AZD1222 dose. The chain has TRBV2 and TRBJ1-1, with unresolved D. This clonotype originated in an adult who received the AZD1222 COVID-19 vaccine. This CDR3 reads CASTKRTTEAFF. The CDR3 DNA sequence: TGTGCCAGCACCAAACGAACGACTGAAGCTTTCTTT.